This entry features one T cell receptor beta chain sequence. This clonotype was picked up one time. The antigen this receptor binds is unknown. No quality values exist for individual bases; no much larger clone is one base distant. Just one read gives weak support. Libraries were built with multiplex PCR. The sequencer was an Illumina HiSeq 2500. TCRbeta libraries were constructed through three rounds of nested PCR with primers (Table S4) according to protocols modified from ARM-PCR. Before sequencing, PCR products of 200-500 bp were excised from the gel and purified with the QIAquick gel extraction kit. The paper's data handling went like this. Reads were cleaned with Trimmomatic, merged with FLASH into complete CDR3 sequences, and assigned to V(D)J germline segments with MiTCR. Clonal diversity was calculated as the inverse Simpson's index using VDJtools. In-frame sequences without a premature stop codon were defined as productive reads. The raw public reads went through TCRdb reprocessing: fastp at Q25, MiXCR clone calling, in-frame beta chains kept. Every entry covers one CDR3 protein and lists the most common genes and DNA from its rows. The authors' filters were not applied to this entry. This sample gives about 80,000 distinct CDR3 sequences in total; 72% of them show up just once. Jointly, the top ten make up 8% to 10% of the sample.

The source of the sample is a study of tumor and adjacent non-tumor tissue in lung cancer (dated by TCRdb to the late 2010s). A note on the overall study: Patients with adenocarcinoma (about twelve), squamous cell carcinoma (2) and small cell lung cancer (1) were included in the cohort. The roughly 15 patients were aged about 31 to 85 years, included about ten men and 5 women, and had TNM stage I to III disease. Sequencing generated a total of 95 million to 150 million productive TCRbeta reads, averaging about 4.2 million reads per sample. The study compared bulk TCRbeta repertoires between lung tumor tissue and matched distant non-tumor lung tissue from over twelve lung cancer patients. TCRbeta CDR3 sequencing was performed on thirty paired specimens, with one tumor sample and one normal lung sample collected per patient. On the study overall, not on this receptor specifically: Neither the sequencing platform nor unique molecular identifiers are mentioned in the methods. The top 100 clones made up a significantly larger cumulative share of the repertoire in normal lung than in tumor tissue. Peripheral blood was not sequenced, so blood TCRbeta repertoires in these lung cancer patients were not examined. The cohort had only approximately 16 patients, and the authors noted that larger samples and more detailed clinical data are needed. TCR diversity (inverse Simpson) was significantly higher in tumor than in normal lung tissue (around 450 vs 160, P = 0.0075, Mann-Whitney U test). Significantly higher TCR diversity was found in younger patients, and higher tumor TCR diversity was associated with shorter overall and disease-free survival.

There are 14 amino acids in the CDR3, from cysteine to phenylalanine inclusive. Only CDR3 DNA remains: 42 bases, in frame from the first base. Relative to germline, V is 6 bases shorter and J is 5 bases shorter, with 19 bases between their ends. CDR1 and CDR2 (DFQATT, SNEGSKA) derive from the germline V gene (reference sequence). RNA was extracted from bulk unsorted tissue and checked for quality with a NanoDrop ND-1000 and an Agilent 2100. Donors were newly diagnosed lung cancer patients admitted for thoracic surgery in China between August and November 2014, without prior chemotherapy. Patients with previous radiotherapy or chemotherapy, or with another concurrent cancer, were excluded from the study. Surgical tissue pieces of about 1-2.1 cm3 were preserved in RNAlater solution and stored at -80 °C until use.

The receptor was isolated from a woman in her thirties or forties with non-small cell lung cancer. The V and J segments used are TRBV20-1 and TRBJ1-2; a tentative D match to TRBD1 spans 6 bases. Sequenced input: lung tumor tissue. CDR3 reads: CSALYGQLTYGYTF. The sequenced DNA is TGCAGTGCCCTCTACGGACAGTTAACTTATGGCTACACCTTC.